This record covers a single T cell receptor beta chain. The sample comes from a study of tumor-infiltrating lymphocytes in localized non-small cell lung cancer. This table comes from immunoSEQ multiplex PCR, and its TCRdb copy is limited to in-frame clones, with some not included. Of several thousand clones listed, approximately 82% are singletons. Germline V gene sequence: CDR1 MNHEY, CDR2 SVGAGI. The CDR3 spans 15 residues. Trimming stripped 0 bases from V and 1 base from J, with 10 bases between. The sequenced material came from uninvolved lung tissue not adjacent to the tumor. This sequence originates from a human donor with non-small cell lung cancer. This chain links TRBV6-5 with TRBJ2-7; D ambiguous. CDR3 in amino acids: CASSYSTEGSYEQYF. Here the CDR3 DNA reads TGTGCCAGCAGTTACTCGACTGAAGGATCCTACGAGCAGTACTTC.